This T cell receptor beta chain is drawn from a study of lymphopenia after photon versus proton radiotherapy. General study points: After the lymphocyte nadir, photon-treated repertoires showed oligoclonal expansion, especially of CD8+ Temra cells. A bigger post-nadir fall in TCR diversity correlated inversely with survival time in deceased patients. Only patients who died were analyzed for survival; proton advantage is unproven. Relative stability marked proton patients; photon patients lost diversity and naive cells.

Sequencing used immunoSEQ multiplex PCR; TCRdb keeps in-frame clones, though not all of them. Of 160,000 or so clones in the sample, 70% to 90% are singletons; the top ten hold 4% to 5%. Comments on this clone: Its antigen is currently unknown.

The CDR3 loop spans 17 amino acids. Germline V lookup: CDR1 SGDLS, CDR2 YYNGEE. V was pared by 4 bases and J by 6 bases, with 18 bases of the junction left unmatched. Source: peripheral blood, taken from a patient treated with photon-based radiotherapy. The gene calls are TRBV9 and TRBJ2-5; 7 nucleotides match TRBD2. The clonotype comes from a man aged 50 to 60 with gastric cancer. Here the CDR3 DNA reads TGTGCCAGCAGCCCACCCGGGGGGAGTAATGTCGGGAAGACCCAGTACTTC. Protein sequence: CASSPPGGSNVGKTQYF.